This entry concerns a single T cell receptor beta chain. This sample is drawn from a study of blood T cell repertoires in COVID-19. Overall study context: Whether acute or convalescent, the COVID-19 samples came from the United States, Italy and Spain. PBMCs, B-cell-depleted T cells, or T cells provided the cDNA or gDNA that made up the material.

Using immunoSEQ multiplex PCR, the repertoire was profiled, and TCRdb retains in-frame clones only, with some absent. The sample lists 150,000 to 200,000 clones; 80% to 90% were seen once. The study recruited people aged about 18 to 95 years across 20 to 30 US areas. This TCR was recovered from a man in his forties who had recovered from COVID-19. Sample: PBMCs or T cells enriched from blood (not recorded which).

The CDR3 DNA reads TGTGCCAGCCGTAGCGGGAGTTGGGGTGAGCAGTTCTTC. Amino acid sequence: CASRSGSWGEQFF. The chain couples TRBV6-5 to TRBJ2-1; 9 nucleotides line up with TRBD2. The germline gives CDR1 MNHEY, CDR2 SVGAGI. The CDR3 runs to 13 residues. Unmatched junction bases numbered 8, after V lost 8 bases and J lost 9 bases.